The 10 T cell receptor beta chains reported below all come from one sample, sequenced in a study of cytomegalovirus exposure and HLA in healthy donors (TCRdb year 2017). The method behind the library was the immunoSEQ multiplex PCR assay. A mixture of 60 forward primers for TCR Vbeta segments and 13 reverse primers for TCR Jbeta segments was used in the multiplex PCR. TCRdb limited this immuneACCESS table to in-frame rearrangements with V and J called. A share of clones is missing; checked studies link under half to unresolved V genes, and the rest is unexplained. The sample yields some 120,000 clones; roughly three quarters were counted once. Jointly, the top ten make up around 4.5% of the sample. The sequenced sample was PBMCs. Receptors were obtained from a man aged 25 to 40 in good health and CMV-seropositive.

The rearrangement uses TRBV7-3 and TRBJ2-3, with TRBD2 as a possible D gene (10 bases). The CDR3 runs to 19 residues. Germline assignment: CDR1 SGHTA and CDR2 FQGTGA. V was clipped by 8 bases and J by 1 base, with 28 bases between them. The CDR3 sequence is CASHHRGRLAGAGTDTQYF. CDR3 nucleotide sequence: TGTGCCAGCCATCACAGGGGGCGTCTAGCGGGAGCTGGCACAGATACGCAGTATTTT.

The chain links TRBV5-6 to TRBJ2-2; 8 nucleotides line up with TRBD1. The germline V gene has CDR1 SGHDT and CDR2 YYEEEE. CDR3 size: 16 residues. The V and J ends lost 0 bases and 6 bases, in that order; junction bases with no gene match: 7. The CDR3 sequence is CASSLELQGASGELFF. In nucleotides, the CDR3 is TGTGCCAGCAGCTTGGAGTTGCAGGGGGCATCCGGGGAGCTGTTTTTT.

The chain joins TRBV6-6 to TRBJ2-7, with TRBD2 matching 7 bases. CDR1 and CDR2 from the germline V gene are MNHNY and SVGAGI (reference sequence). This CDR3 contains 14 residues. V shed 6 bases and J 0 bases; nucleotides not matched to a gene: 5. The CDR3 loop reads CASRGRDYSYEQYF. CDR3 sequence (DNA): TGTGCCAGCAGAGGGCGGGACTACTCCTACGAGCAGTACTTC.

The chain links TRBV19 to TRBJ1-5, with D tentatively TRBD1 (5 bases). Germline CDR1 and CDR2: LNHDA and SQIVND (reference sequence). This CDR3 has 17 amino acids. V was shortened by 3 bases and J by 5 bases, with 20 bases between the two germline ends. In DNA form, the CDR3 reads TGTGCCAGTAGTATTTCCCCTGGGCAGGGATGGGATCAGCCCCAGCATTTT. Amino acid sequence: CASSISPGQGWDQPQHF.

This chain links TRBV30 with TRBJ2-5; D remains unclear. CDR1 is GTSNPN and CDR2 is SVGIG in the germline V gene (reference sequence). V lost 2 bases to trimming and J lost 7 bases, with 14 bases between them. The CDR3 totals 13 residues. The CDR3: CAWSNYLGGTQYF. DNA for the CDR3: TGTGCCTGGAGTAACTACCTGGGTGGGACCCAGTACTTC.

The chain carries TRBV7-2 and TRBJ2-5; D unclear. CDR1 and CDR2 (germline): SGHTA, FQGNSA. This CDR3 has 11 residues. V was shortened by 5 bases and J by 5 bases, with 6 bases between the two germline ends. CDR3 nucleotides: TGTGCCAGCAGCCCCCTGGAGACCCAGTACTTC. Its protein is CASSPLETQYF.

The chain recombines TRBV4-3 with TRBJ2-2; 9 nucleotides match TRBD2. J was trimmed by 7 bases and V by 0 bases; bases with no gene match: 12. Germline CDR1 is LGHNA and CDR2 is YSLEER. The CDR3 is 18 residues long. The DNA for the CDR3 is TGCGCCAGCAGCCAAGAGTACAGGCTAGCGGGAAAGGTCGGGGAGCTGTTTTTT. It encodes CASSQEYRLAGKVGELFF.

This chain connects TRBV7-3 to TRBJ2-5; 7 bases fit TRBD2. CDR3 size: 13 residues. V shed 0 bases and J 9 bases; nucleotides not matched to a gene: 4. Germline V lookup: CDR1 SGHTA, CDR2 FQGTGA. CDR3 region: CASSLTWGGAQYF. In DNA form, the CDR3 reads TGTGCCAGCAGCTTAACTTGGGGGGGGGCCCAGTACTTC.

The rearrangement joins TRBV4-1 to TRBJ1-1, with D unclear. V lost 1 base and J lost 4, with 13 bases in between. This CDR3 comprises 15 residues. The germline gives CDR1 MGHRA, CDR2 YSYEKL. The CDR3 spells CASSQVGTRGTEAFF. The CDR3 region has the DNA TGCGCCAGCAGCCAAGTCGGTACTCGAGGCACTGAAGCTTTCTTT.

The J gene is TRBJ2-5, the V gene TRBV7-2, with TRBD1 matching over 9 bases. The J call may be incorrect, as the DNA end agrees better with TRBJ2-7. Looked up from germline, CDR1 is SGHTA and CDR2 is FQGNSA. This CDR3 spans 15 amino acids. This CDR3 reads CASSFRGQGPYEQYF. The CDR3 DNA is TGTGCCAGCAGCTTCCGGGGACAGGGCCCCTACGAGCAGTACTTC.